These 27 T cell receptor beta chains share one sample of origin, sequenced in a study of human T cells and chemical hapten exposure. Time point of the sample: patch test 2, 6 weeks after DPC sensitization. Treatment meaning: therapeutic diphenylcyclopropenone sensitization with weekly scalp DPC. TCRdb called the RACE reads again in MiXCR, with one record for every CDR3 protein. The sample has about 70,000 distinct CDR3 sequences; 8.5% are singletons. The sequences come from whole blood, collected in connection with sensitization to the hapten diphenylcyclopropenone (DPC). The receptors stem from a woman aged 50 to 60 with alopecia areata. Some clones in this sample may be carry-over from other donors' samples.

The chain employs TRBV29-1 and TRBJ2-2; 8 bases map to TRBD2. V was clipped by 7 bases and J by 4 bases; unmatched bases: 11. The CDR3 spans 15 residues. From germline, CDR1 is SQVTM and CDR2 ANQGSEA. The CDR3: CSALPAGVSTGELFF. The CDR3 DNA sequence: TGCAGCGCCCTCCCAGCGGGGGTGTCCACCGGGGAGCTGTTTTTT.

This clonotype was found many times. This chain joins TRBV20-1 and TRBJ1-3, with D possibly being TRBD1 (5 bases). The CDR3 length is 14 residues. Trimming removed 6 bases at V and 2 bases at J, with 14 bases between. Germline V gives CDR1 DFQATT, CDR2 SNEGSKA (reference sequence). The CDR3 sequence is CSAQGVSTGNTIYF. The CDR3 bases are TGCAGTGCCCAGGGTGTTAGTACTGGAAACACCATATATTTT.

The V and J genes are TRBV2 and TRBJ2-4; no definite D call. The CDR3 sequence is 16 residues long. The germline CDR1 and CDR2 sequences are SNHLY and FYNNEI. Trimming stripped 1 base from V and 2 bases from J, with 12 bases between. In DNA, the CDR3 is TGTGCCAGCAGTGAAGAAAGAGGCAGCTCCAAAAACATTCAGTACTTC. It encodes CASSEERGSSKNIQYF.

Only a few counts were recorded for this clonotype. The V and J genes are TRBV27 and TRBJ2-5; tentatively, D is TRBD1 (6 bases). V lost 3 bases, J lost 4 bases, and 9 bases lay in between. Germline lookup yields CDR1 MNHEY and CDR2 SMNVEV (reference sequence). CDR3 length equals 13 residues. In nucleotides, the CDR3 is TGTGCCAGCAGTTTCACAGGGAGAGAGACCCAGTACTTC. Its translation is CASSFTGRETQYF.

The chain is built from TRBV7-6 and TRBJ2-7, with D perhaps being TRBD1 or TRBD2 (5 bases each). The CDR3 consists of 14 residues. Looked up from germline, CDR1 is SGHVS and CDR2 is FNYEAQ. V dropped 5 bases and J dropped 6 bases, with 17 bases sitting between them. The chain's CDR3 is CASSPIGTRGEQYF. For the CDR3, the DNA is TGTGCCAGCAGCCCGATAGGGACCCGCGGCGAGCAGTACTTC.

This chain joins TRBV30 and TRBJ2-7; D not certain. Trimming stripped 1 base from V and 7 bases from J, with 14 bases between. The germline CDR1 and CDR2 sequences are GTSNPN and SVGIG (reference sequence). The CDR3 is 13 residues long. The CDR3 DNA reads TGTGCCTGGAGTGGCGGTGATAGCAGAGAGCAGTACTTC. Encoded protein: CAWSGGDSREQYF.

This clonotype was counted between two and nine times. The chain combines TRBV20-1 with TRBJ1-2; D ambiguous. The CDR3 runs 14 residues. CDR1 DFQATT and CDR2 SNEGSKA come from the germline V gene (reference sequence). Trimming left V 0 bases short and J 4 bases short, with 12 bases between. The CDR3 coding sequence is TGCAGTGCTAGAGATAATACAGTCCCCTATGGCTACACCTTC. Amino acids: CSARDNTVPYGYTF.

The chain recombines TRBV24-1 with TRBJ2-3; D uncertain. CDR1 and CDR2 from the germline V gene are KGHDR and SFDVKD. V was trimmed by 4 bases and J by 0 bases, leaving 10 bases between them. The CDR3 runs to 15 residues. Here the CDR3 reads CATSDPAESTDTQYF. CDR3 in DNA: TGTGCCACCAGTGACCCCGCGGAAAGCACAGATACGCAGTATTTT.

There are many counts of this clonotype. The CDR3 nucleotides are TGTGCCAGCAGTGTGTCCCTGGCCACTGAAGCTTTCTTT. Translating it yields CASSVSLATEAFF. The V gene is TRBV12-3 or TRBV12-4, the J gene TRBJ1-1; unclear D gene. The CDR3 extends over 13 amino acids. V lost 5 bases, J lost 4 bases, and 11 bases lay in between.

This clonotype has ten or more counts. The chain recombines TRBV6-2 or TRBV6-3 with TRBJ2-7; TRBD2 is a possible D gene (5 bases). In germline, CDR1 is MNHEY, CDR2 SVGEGT. This CDR3 has 16 residues. V was clipped by 4 bases and J by 5 bases, with 21 bases between them. This CDR3 is CASSSPWIGSDHEQYF. The CDR3 DNA sequence: TGTGCCAGCAGTTCACCTTGGATAGGGAGCGACCACGAGCAGTACTTC.

This clonotype has a handful of counts. V and J are TRBV5-5 and TRBJ2-1; TRBD2 matches 13 bases. The V gene's germline CDR1 is SGHKS and CDR2 YYEKEE (reference sequence). There are 16 residues in the CDR3. After removal of 4 bases from V and 6 bases from J, the junction contained 7 bases not matched to a gene. In nucleotides, the CDR3 is TGTGCCAGCAGCACCCTACTAGCGGGGGGGTTCAATGAGCAGTTCTTC. Its protein is CASSTLLAGGFNEQFF.

This rearrangement joins TRBV11-2 to TRBJ2-1, with 9 bases fitting TRBD2. The CDR3 loop spans 13 amino acids. The V segment lost 3 bases and the J segment 8 bases; nucleotides outside the gene matches: 2. CDR1 and CDR2 (germline): SGHAT, FQNNGV. This chain's CDR3 is CASSFGLAYEQFF. The CDR3 DNA sequence: TGTGCCAGCAGCTTTGGACTAGCGTATGAGCAGTTCTTC.

This clonotype was observed a handful of times. The rearrangement joins TRBV6-5 to TRBJ1-4; D is possibly TRBD1 (6 bases). The ends were cut back, 6 bases at V and 7 bases at J, with 15 bases in the middle. CDR1 and CDR2 from the germline V gene are MNHEY and SVGAGI. The CDR3 contains 14 residues. CDR3 sequence: CASRGGALSEKLFF. For the CDR3, the DNA is TGTGCCAGCAGAGGGGGGGCGCTCAGTGAAAAACTGTTTTTT.

The CDR3 nucleotides read TGTGCCAGCGGGGGGGGCCTCCATAATTCACCCCTCCACTTT. Translation gives CASGGGLHNSPLHF. This chain uses TRBV12-3 or TRBV12-4 with TRBJ1-6; possibly TRBD1 for D (6 bases). V dropped 8 bases and J dropped 5 bases, with 13 bases sitting between them. This CDR3 region has 14 residues.

Here the CDR3 DNA reads TGCAGTGCTAGAGATTATCGGACAGGGAAGACAGATACGCAGTATTTT. As protein: CSARDYRTGKTDTQYF. The chain recombines TRBV20-1 with TRBJ2-3; 8 positions match TRBD1. Germline V CDR1 and CDR2: DFQATT, SNEGSKA (reference sequence). The V and J ends lost 0 bases and 3 bases, in that order; junction bases with no gene match: 8. The CDR3 sequence is 16 residues long.

The V call is TRBV20-1, the J call TRBJ2-7, with D possibly being TRBD2 (6 bases). The CDR3 has 13 residues. Germline CDR1 DFQATT, CDR2 SNEGSKA (reference sequence). With 3 bases removed from V and 6 bases from J, the gap between germline ends came to 15 bases. CDR3 sequence: CSARGSREAEQYF. In DNA, the CDR3 is TGCAGTGCTAGGGGGTCGAGGGAGGCCGAGCAGTACTTC.

This clonotype showed up many times. Here the CDR3 DNA reads TGTGCCAGCAGCGGAGGGGATCAGCCCCAGCATTTT. It encodes CASSGGDQPQHF. The genes are TRBV3-1 and TRBJ1-5; possibly TRBD1 for D (5 bases). CDR3 size: 12 residues. Trimming shortened V by 5 bases and J by 5 bases, and 7 bases separated the two germline ends. Germline assignment: CDR1 LGHDT and CDR2 YNNKEL (reference sequence).

In this sample, this clonotype turned up a few times. The chain recombines TRBV5-1 with TRBJ1-2; D not resolved. The CDR3 covers 16 residues. V was clipped by 0 bases and J by 2 bases, with 14 bases between them. Germline V CDR1 and CDR2: SGHRS, YFSETQ. This CDR3 reads CASSLAGPPDNYGYTF. In nucleotides, the CDR3 is TGCGCCAGCAGCTTGGCTGGGCCACCGGACAACTATGGCTACACCTTC.

V gene TRBV5-4 combines with J gene TRBJ2-1; 10 bases fit TRBD1. V gave up 0 bases and J gave up 6 bases; unmatched junction bases: 3. Germline V gives CDR1 SGHNT, CDR2 YYREEE (reference sequence). The CDR3 totals 15 residues. As DNA, the CDR3 is TGTGCCAGCAGCTTGGGGACAGGGGGGGGCAATGAGCAGTTCTTC. Translation gives CASSLGTGGGNEQFF.

The V gene is TRBV29-1, the J gene TRBJ1-1; 8 nucleotides line up with TRBD1. V dropped 6 bases and J dropped 4; count of bases not matched to a gene: 10. Per the germline V gene, CDR1 is SQVTM and CDR2 is ANQGSEA. This CDR3 is 14 amino acids long. CDR3 coding DNA: TGCAGCGTAGGGGGACAGGTGGGGGGCACTGAAGCTTTCTTT. Encoded protein: CSVGGQVGGTEAFF.

Many counts were recorded for this clonotype. The chain combines TRBV9 with TRBJ1-5; perhaps TRBD1 as D (5 bases). The CDR3 is made up of 13 amino acids. V lost 3 bases and J lost 3, with 7 bases in between. Germline assignment: CDR1 SGDLS and CDR2 YYNGEE. CDR3 region: CASSGTTNQPQHF. Here the CDR3 DNA reads TGTGCCAGCAGCGGGACAACCAATCAGCCCCAGCATTTT.

The chain is built from TRBV13 and TRBJ2-3; D might be TRBD1 (5 bases). The CDR3 is 15 amino acids. Trimming took off 3 bases at V and 4 bases at J, with 14 bases between the two ends. From germline, CDR1 is PRHDT and CDR2 FYEKMQ (reference sequence). CDR3 nucleotides: TGTGCCAGCAGCTTGGGCCAAGGGGCCCCAGATACGCAGTATTTT. The encoded protein is CASSLGQGAPDTQYF.

The V and J genes are TRBV20-1 and TRBJ2-7; D is unresolved. V was clipped by 0 bases and J by 9 bases, with 9 bases between them. CDR1 and CDR2 (germline): DFQATT, SNEGSKA (reference sequence). The CDR3 totals 11 residues. The CDR3, as DNA: TGCAGTGCTAGAGAGGACGGCCGGCAGTACTTC. Amino acids: CSAREDGRQYF.

This clonotype was seen many times. The V call is TRBV7-2, the J call TRBJ2-5; 7 nucleotides align to TRBD2. After removal of 7 bases from V and 5 bases from J, the junction contained 13 bases not matched to a gene. Germline V CDR1 and CDR2: SGHTA, FQGNSA. This CDR3 is built from 15 residues. CDR3 in amino acids: CASTRGGRAPETQYF. The CDR3 nucleotides are TGTGCCAGCACCCGAGGAGGGAGGGCCCCGGAGACCCAGTACTTC.

This rearrangement joins TRBV29-1 to TRBJ1-2; D perhaps matches TRBD1 (5 bases). The CDR3 totals 16 residues. The germline V gene encodes CDR1 SQVTM and CDR2 ANQGSEA. With 1 base removed from V and 3 bases from J, the gap between germline ends came to 18 bases. The CDR3 sequence: CSVEGYIAGSYYGYTF. CDR3 nucleotide sequence: TGCAGCGTTGAAGGTTATATTGCAGGGTCCTACTATGGCTACACCTTC.

This clonotype was found a few times. This sequence joins TRBV28 and TRBJ2-3; weak D call: TRBD2 (7 bases). From germline, CDR1 is MDHEN and CDR2 SYDVKM. The CDR3 has 17 residues. V was trimmed by 4 bases and J by 4 bases, leaving 21 bases between them. The CDR3 spells CASSSLGGVPRADTQYF. CDR3 nucleotides: TGTGCCAGCAGTTCACTAGGGGGGGTCCCCAGGGCAGATACGCAGTATTTT. The complete variable domain, with remaining parts taken from reference TRBV28 and TRBJ2-3, reads DVKVTQSSRYLVKRTGEKVFLECVQDMDHENMFWYRQDPGLGLRLIYFSYDVKMKEKGDIPEGYSVSREKKERFSLILESASTNQTSMYLCASSSLGGVPRADTQYFGPGTRLTVL.

The chain uses TRBV11-2 and TRBJ2-3, with D unclear. Germline CDR1 SGHAT, CDR2 FQNNGV. The CDR3 has 14 amino acids. V dropped 5 bases and J dropped 5 bases, with 14 bases sitting between them. The chain's CDR3 is CASSPRIAGDTQYF. The DNA of the CDR3 is TGTGCCAGCAGCCCGCGGATAGCTGGAGATACGCAGTATTTT.